Following are 14 T cell receptor beta chains from one sample sequenced in a study of cytomegalovirus exposure and HLA in healthy donors (dated 2017 in TCRdb). The library was prepared using the immunoSEQ multiplex PCR assay. For the multiplex PCR, a mixture combining 60 forward primers for TCR Vbeta segments and 13 reverse primers for TCR Jbeta segments was used. In TCRdb, the immuneACCESS table is reduced to in-frame sequences with V and J assigned. These tables do not hold every clone; where another copy was compared, an unresolved V gene accounts for under half, and the others remain unexplained. The sample table contains under 200,000 clones; only one count was recorded for 82% of them. Clones ranked in the top ten supply over 1.2% of the sample. Material for sequencing was PBMCs. The receptor set was obtained from a girl between 10 and 17 years old in good health and CMV-seropositive.

The rearrangement joins TRBV29-1 to TRBJ1-1; D unclear. Germline V gene data show CDR1 as SQVTM and CDR2 as ANQGSEA. V lost 6 bases, J lost 0 bases, and 11 bases lay in between. The CDR3 runs 13 residues. CDR3 coding DNA: TGCAGCGTCCCACCCGCGCTGAACACTGAAGCTTTCTTT. It yields the protein CSVPPALNTEAFF.

CDR3 DNA sequence: TGTGCCAGCAGCTCGGACAGGGGGCAACACGAGCAGTACTTC. It yields the protein CASSSDRGQHEQYF. This chain connects TRBV5-4 to TRBJ2-7; 11 bases fit TRBD1. Per the germline V gene, CDR1 is SGHNT and CDR2 is YYREEE (reference sequence). The CDR3 has 14 residues. The junction had 4 bases not matched to a gene; V was cut back by 3 bases and J by 5 bases.

As to this clone: A junction boundary mismatches the germline segment, possibly from a read error. This chain joins TRBV7-7 and TRBJ2-5; 8 positions agree with TRBD1. The germline V gene has CDR1 SSHAT and CDR2 FNYEAQ (reference sequence). The CDR3 contains 16 residues. CDR3 protein: CASSLGSGGLGETQYF. For the CDR3, the DNA is TGTGCTAGCAGCTTAGGGTCAGGGGGCTTGGGAGAGACCCAGTACTTC.

The chain joins TRBV5-1 to TRBJ2-7; 12 bases are shared with TRBD2. The germline V gene encodes CDR1 SGHRS and CDR2 YFSETQ. This CDR3 is built from 16 residues. V trimming: 0 bases; J trimming: 5 bases; junction bases outside the gene matches: 6. The CDR3 region is CASSLGLAGGYHEQYF. The CDR3 DNA follows: TGCGCCAGCAGCTTGGGCCTAGCGGGAGGGTACCACGAGCAGTACTTC.

V and J are TRBV5-4 and TRBJ1-3; D gene ambiguous. The CDR3 runs to 14 residues. Germline lookup yields CDR1 SGHNT and CDR2 YYREEE (reference sequence). The V gene lost 0 bases and the J gene lost 8 bases, with 12 bases spanning the gap. CDR3 region: CASSLGGGLDTIYF. The CDR3 bases are TGTGCCAGCAGCTTGGGTGGAGGGTTGGACACCATATATTTT.

J is TRBJ1-2 and V is TRBV10-3, with 8 positions matching TRBD1. The CDR3 loop spans 14 amino acids. V gave up 0 bases and J gave up 8 bases; unmatched junction bases: 5. The germline V gene has CDR1 ENHRY and CDR2 SYGVKD. CDR3 sequence: CAISESRQGNGYTF. The CDR3 nucleotides read TGTGCCATCAGTGAGTCGAGACAGGGGAACGGCTACACCTTC.

In this sample, this clone turned up once. The rearrangement joins TRBV28 to TRBJ2-7; TRBD1 agrees at 9 bases. This CDR3 has 15 amino acids. CDR1 and CDR2 from the germline V gene are MDHEN and SYDVKM. With V trimmed by 6 bases and J by 0 bases, 6 bases remained unmatched. CDR3 in DNA: TGTGCCAGCAGCCCTACGGGACAGGGCTCCTACGAGCAGTACTTC. Translated: CASSPTGQGSYEQYF. The full variable domain, in which reference TRBV28 and TRBJ2-7 provide the parts outside the CDR3, is DVKVTQSSRYLVKRTGEKVFLECVQDMDHENMFWYRQDPGLGLRLIYFSYDVKMKEKGDIPEGYSVSREKKERFSLILESASTNQTSMYLCASSPTGQGSYEQYFGPGTRLTVT.

This clone has only a few counts. The J gene is TRBJ1-2, the V gene TRBV27; the match to TRBD1 covers 8 bases. The CDR3 is 14 residues long. V dropped 3 bases and J dropped 5; count of bases not matched to a gene: 5. Germline CDR1 reads MNHEY; CDR2 reads SMNVEV (reference sequence). In DNA, the CDR3 is TGTGCCAGCAGTTTCAGCGGACAGGGATATGGCTACACCTTC. It specifies CASSFSGQGYGYTF.

The chain employs TRBV9 and TRBJ1-1, with D possibly matching TRBD1 (5 bases). The CDR3 totals 15 residues. Germline assignment: CDR1 SGDLS and CDR2 YYNGEE. Trimming shortened V by 4 bases and J by 7 bases, and 20 bases separated the two germline ends. In nucleotides, the CDR3 is TGTGCCAGCAGCTCGGGGGAGGGCGGTCGAGGTGAAGCTTTCTTT. It codes for CASSSGEGGRGEAFF.

The chain couples TRBV4-3 to TRBJ2-1; a weak D match, TRBD2 (5 bases). The V end was cut by 0 bases, the J end by 4 bases, with 13 bases between. The CDR3 runs to 16 residues. Germline V lookup: CDR1 LGHNA, CDR2 YSLEER. CDR3 protein: CASSQDPGIIYNEQFF. In nucleotides, the CDR3 is TGCGCCAGCAGCCAAGACCCGGGGATCATTTACAATGAGCAGTTCTTC.

This clone was seen just once. The chain carries TRBV9 and TRBJ1-4; TRBD1 matches 7 bases. The CDR3 is made up of 17 amino acids. CDR1 is SGDLS, CDR2 YYNGEE, per germline. Germline trimming cut 0 bases from V and 0 bases from J; bases unmatched to any gene: 5. The CDR3 DNA reads TGTGCCAGCAGCGTAGACGGCAGGGGGGCAACTAATGAAAAACTGTTTTTT. This gives the protein CASSVDGRGATNEKLFF.

The CDR3 DNA sequence: TGTGCCAGCAGTGGACAGGGCCCTCGGGATCAGCCCCAGCATTTT. Amino acid sequence: CASSGQGPRDQPQHF. The chain employs TRBV27 and TRBJ1-5; 8 positions agree with TRBD1. With 5 bases clipped from V and 5 bases from J, the junction kept 8 bases outside the gene matches. CDR1 and CDR2 (germline): MNHEY, SMNVEV (reference sequence). The CDR3 consists of 15 residues.

The chain carries TRBV10-2 and TRBJ2-7, with 7 bases that match TRBD2. The CDR3 is 14 residues long. Trimming cost V 2 bases and J 3 bases; bases outside gene matches: 4. The germline gives CDR1 WSHSY, CDR2 SAAADI. CDR3 amino acids: CASSEGTKNYEQYF. CDR3 in DNA: TGCGCCAGCAGTGAGGGGACTAAAAACTACGAGCAGTACTTC.

This rearrangement joins TRBV11-2 to TRBJ2-7; 7 bases align to TRBD1. V lost 4 bases and J lost 5; bases outside the gene matches: 11. The CDR3 consists of 15 residues. Germline V lookup: CDR1 SGHAT, CDR2 FQNNGV. The CDR3 DNA reads TGTGCCAGCAGCTCCCCTGAAAACAGGGGCGACGAGCAGTACTTC. It encodes CASSSPENRGDEQYF.